These T cell receptor beta chains were read from a single sample in a study of blood T cells in healthy people across ages. TCRdb re-derived calls from the 5' RACE reads in MiXCR, one entry per CDR3 protein. Of 1.2 million to 1.5 million distinct CDR3 sequences listed, 42% are singletons. The specimen sequenced was blood. These receptors all come from a woman aged 18-29 years in good health. The CDR3 runs from the conserved cysteine through the conserved F or W. A D gene is named only where the DNA matches it firmly. Clone size is shown for a subset of rows, as once, few, many or a class of expanded clone.

TRBV25-1	TRBJ2-1	-	-	CASNGTGFF	TGTGCCAGCAACGGAACGGGGTTCTTC
TRBV28	TRBJ2-4	-	-	CTSSEGSGEQYF	TGTACCAGCAGCGAAGGGTCTGGTGAGCAGTACTTC
TRBV20-1	TRBJ1-1	TRBD1	-	CSAPRQGTEAFF	TGCAGTGCTCCCAGACAGGGCACTGAAGCTTTCTTT
TRBV5-1	TRBJ1-1	-	-	CASSGGDMVYSEAFF	TGCGCCAGCAGCGGGGGGGACATGGTGTATTCTGAAGCTTTCTTT
TRBV28	TRBJ2-7	TRBD1	-	CASRAMGQTYEQYF	TGTGCCAGCAGAGCTATGGGACAGACCTACGAGCAGTACTTC
TRBV3-1	TRBJ2-6	-	-	CASSQQGTGANVLTF	TGTGCCAGCAGCCAACAGGGAACAGGGGCCAACGTCCTGACTTTC
TRBV5-1	TRBJ1-2	-	few	CASSPPQAGNYGYTF	TGCGCCAGCAGCCCTCCTCAGGCGGGAAACTATGGCTACACCTTC
TRBV20-1	TRBJ1-1	-	-	CSAGDNMNTEAFF	TGCAGTGCCGGAGACAACATGAACACTGAAGCTTTCTTT
TRBV2	TRBJ2-5	TRBD1	once	CASSDRGLEETQYF	TGTGCCAGCAGTGACAGGGGGCTGGAGGAGACCCAGTACTTC
TRBV9	TRBJ2-1	-	-	CASSVGRDNSLQETQFF	TGTGCCAGCAGCGTGGGTCGGGACAATTCTCTCCAAGAGACCCAGTTCTTC
TRBV20-1	TRBJ2-3	TRBD2	few	CSARKAGFDTQYF	TGCAGTGCTAGAAAAGCGGGGTTCGATACGCAGTATTTT
TRBV4-1	TRBJ2-1	-	few	CASSQVYRDEQFF	TGCGCCAGCAGCCAAGTCTATCGGGATGAGCAGTTCTTC
TRBV10-3	TRBJ1-6	-	few	CAIRSDNSPLHF	TGTGCCATCAGATCAGATAATTCACCCCTCCACTTT
TRBV5-1	TRBJ2-3	-	few	CASRGQAFTDTQYF	TGCGCCAGCAGGGGGCAGGCATTCACAGATACGCAGTATTTT
TRBV20-1	TRBJ2-1	TRBD2	many	CSATSGRLYNEQFF	TGCAGTGCTACTAGCGGGAGGCTCTACAATGAGCAGTTCTTC
TRBV12-3/TRBV12-4	TRBJ2-5	TRBD2	-	CASSPRAGGPNPRKETQYF	TGTGCCAGCAGTCCCAGAGCGGGGGGCCCAAACCCGAGGAAAGAGACCCAGTACTTC
TRBV9	TRBJ1-1	-	-	CASSVGGVRTEAFF	TGTGCCAGCAGCGTGGGGGGGGTGAGGACTGAAGCTTTCTTT